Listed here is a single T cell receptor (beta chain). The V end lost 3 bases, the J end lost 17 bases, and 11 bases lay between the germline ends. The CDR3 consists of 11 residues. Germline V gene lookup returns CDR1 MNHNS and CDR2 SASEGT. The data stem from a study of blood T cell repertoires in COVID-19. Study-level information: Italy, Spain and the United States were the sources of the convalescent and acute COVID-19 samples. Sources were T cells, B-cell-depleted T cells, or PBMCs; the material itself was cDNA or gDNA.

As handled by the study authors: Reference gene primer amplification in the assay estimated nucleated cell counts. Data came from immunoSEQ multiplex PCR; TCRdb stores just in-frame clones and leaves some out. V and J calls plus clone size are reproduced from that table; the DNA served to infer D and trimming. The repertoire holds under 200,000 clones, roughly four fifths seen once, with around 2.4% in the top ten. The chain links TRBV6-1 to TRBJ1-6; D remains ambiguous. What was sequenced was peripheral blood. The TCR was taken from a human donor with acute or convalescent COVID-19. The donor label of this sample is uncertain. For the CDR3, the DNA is TGTGCCAGCAGTGAGCATCAGCAGGTCCACTTT. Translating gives CASSEHQQVHF.